This TCR beta chain was retrieved from a study of T-cell memory formation after mild COVID-19. From germline, CDR1 is MNHEY and CDR2 SMNVEV (reference sequence). V was shortened by 3 bases and J by 2 bases, with 16 bases between the two germline ends. The CDR3 has 16 residues. Overall study results and limits: Memory cells collected pre-infection included some clones that later responded, suggesting cross-reactive memory joined. CD4+ bias marked clones expanding day 15 to 37, unlike balanced contracting clones. Mainly CM and EM harbored the contracting CD4+ clones; mainly EMRA harbored the CD8+ ones.

Researchers used 5'RACE with constant-segment primers to make TCR alpha and TCR beta cDNA libraries that carry sample barcodes and UMIs. Via MiXCR, TCRdb re-called the 5' RACE reads, giving one row per CDR3 protein. Counted here are roughly 340,000 distinct CDR3 sequences, less than 25% occurring once; the ten biggest clones make up around 23%. This clonotype was counted between two and nine times. The antigen is unknown. The material sequenced was PBMCs or a T cell subset sorted from them (not recorded which). The source of this sequence is a man younger than 35 who had mild COVID-19 (a few samples of this study predate the infection). Cell type and time point are not known. The chain joins TRBV27 to TRBJ1-2; D may be TRBD1 (6 bases). CDR3 sequence reads: CASSFIGGSQNYGYTF. The CDR3, as DNA: TGTGCCAGCAGTTTTATCGGGGGCAGTCAGAACTATGGCTACACCTTC.